Described below is a single T cell receptor (beta chain) sequence and its context. These data are taken from a study of blood T cell repertoires in COVID-19. About the research overall: Sites in the United States, Italy and Spain provided acute and convalescent COVID-19 samples.

The CDR3 has 14 residues. The V gene lost 2 bases and the J gene lost 7 bases, with 12 bases spanning the gap. CDR1 and CDR2 (germline): SGHAT, FQNNGV. Clones were sequenced by immunoSEQ multiplex PCR, and TCRdb holds only the in-frame ones, with some missing. The table records 380,000 or so clones, around 92% of them present only once. This clonotype was sampled from a man aged 35-49 years with acute or convalescent COVID-19. This chain connects TRBV11-2 to TRBJ2-1, with a weak D call TRBD2 (6 bases). The specimen was peripheral blood. CDR3 DNA sequence: TGTGCCAGCAGCTTATTATCAGGGAGGAATGAGCAGTTCTTC. It specifies CASSLLSGRNEQFF.